These 26 T cell receptor beta chains were all obtained from the same sample, sequenced in a study of cytomegalovirus exposure and HLA in healthy donors. The study ran its PCR with 60 Vbeta and 13 Jbeta primers. The method was immunoSEQ multiplex PCR; TCRdb's version includes in-frame clones alone and lacks a portion of them. The sample carries 150,000 to 200,000 clones, 65% to 85% recorded once. The sequencing input was PBMCs. These TCRs come from a boy aged 2 to 9 in good health and CMV-seronegative.

The V gene is TRBV28, the J gene TRBJ2-7; TRBD1 matches 11 bases. The CDR3 has 15 amino acids. Germline values: CDR1 MDHEN, CDR2 SYDVKM. Trimming cost V 4 bases and J 7 bases; bases outside gene matches: 9. CDR3 region: CASSSAGTGGGEQYF. In nucleotides, the CDR3 is TGTGCCAGCAGTTCCGCCGGGACAGGGGGAGGGGAGCAGTACTTC.

The rearrangement uses TRBV19 and TRBJ1-2; TRBD1 matches at 11 bases. There are 15 residues in the CDR3. After removal of 7 bases from V and 4 bases from J, the junction contained 8 bases not matched to a gene. Germline CDR1 reads LNHDA; CDR2 reads SQIVND (reference sequence). The CDR3 DNA follows: TGTGCCAGTACGGGGACAGGGGGTGCCGGCTATGGCTACACCTTC. Translating gives CASTGTGGAGYGYTF.

The chain combines TRBV2 with TRBJ1-1; no reliable D call. The CDR3 runs 14 residues. V gave up 6 bases and J gave up 1 base, with 12 bases separating them. Germline CDR1 and CDR2: SNHLY and FYNNEI. The CDR3 bases are TGTGCCAGCAGAGAGGGTGGTAGGAACACTGAAGCTTTCTTT. Protein: CASREGGRNTEAFF.

This chain connects TRBV13 to TRBJ2-7, with 9 bases that match TRBD1. The trim removed 5 bases at V and 0 bases at J, leaving 5 bases unmatched. Germline values: CDR1 PRHDT, CDR2 FYEKMQ (reference sequence). This CDR3 has 15 residues. CDR3 region: CASSPGQGNSYEQYF. CDR3 nucleotides: TGTGCCAGCAGCCCTGGACAGGGGAACTCCTACGAGCAGTACTTC.

This chain connects TRBV6-1 to TRBJ2-6; D gene unclear. CDR1 and CDR2 from the germline V gene are MNHNS and SASEGT. This CDR3 contains 14 residues. Trimming removed 4 bases from V and 4 bases from J, with 8 bases in between. The CDR3 DNA reads as TGTGCCAGCAGTGGATGGCAGGGGGCCAACGTCCTGACTTTC. Translating gives CASSGWQGANVLTF.

The chain joins TRBV6-1 to TRBJ2-7; unclear D gene. Germline CDR1 is MNHNS and CDR2 is SASEGT. V lost 4 bases, J lost 3 bases, and 10 bases lay in between. The CDR3 consists of 13 residues. CDR3 sequence reads: CASSVGSYYEQYV. The DNA of the CDR3 is TGTGCCAGCAGTGTAGGCAGTTACTACGAGCAGTACGTC.

This clone was seen only a few times. The chain links TRBV2 to TRBJ2-7, with TRBD2 as a possible D gene (6 bases). The CDR3 covers 15 residues. Germline CDR1 SNHLY, CDR2 FYNNEI. V dropped 5 bases and J dropped 3 bases, with 17 bases sitting between them. The DNA of the CDR3 is TGTGCCAGCAGTCATCGGGAGACATCCCTCTACGAGCAGTACTTC. Translation: CASSHRETSLYEQYF.

V and J are TRBV7-9 and TRBJ2-7; 7 bases are shared with TRBD1. The J segment lost 2 bases and the V segment lost 0 bases, leaving 4 bases of the junction unmatched. The CDR3 is 15 residues long. In germline, CDR1 is SEHNR, CDR2 FQNEAQ (reference sequence). CDR3 in DNA: TGTGCCAGCAGCTTAGCTCGACAGGGTGCCTACGAGCAGTACGTC. Translation gives CASSLARQGAYEQYV.

This rearrangement joins TRBV4-1 to TRBJ1-1; no firm D call. V was shortened by 2 bases and J by 10 bases, with 14 bases between the two germline ends. The CDR3 is 13 residues long. CDR1 and CDR2 from the germline V gene are MGHRA and YSYEKL. This CDR3 is CASSQSQVAGAFF. The CDR3 DNA follows: TGCGCCAGCAGCCAATCGCAGGTCGCGGGAGCTTTCTTT.

The chain links TRBV4-3 to TRBJ1-1, with TRBD1 identical over 7 bases. The ends lost 4 bases at V and 3 bases at J; junction bases unmatched: 8. Germline V gene sequence: CDR1 LGHNA, CDR2 YSLEER. This CDR3 has 15 residues. Here the CDR3 reads CASSLATGADTEAFF. The CDR3 region has the DNA TGCGCCAGCAGCCTAGCCACAGGGGCGGACACTGAAGCTTTCTTT.

V usage is TRBV5-1 and J usage is TRBJ1-2; D gene ambiguous. The CDR3 sequence is 15 residues long. V lost 4 bases and J lost 7, with 20 bases in between. In germline, CDR1 is SGHRS, CDR2 YFSETQ. The CDR3 region is CASSLLSGDIGGYTF. CDR3 sequence (DNA): TGCGCCAGCAGCCTCCTCAGCGGCGATATAGGTGGCTACACCTTC. Full variable domain (remainder filled in from reference TRBV5-1 and TRBJ1-2): KAGVTQTPRYLIKTRGQQVTLSCSPISGHRSVSWYQQTPGQGLQFLFEYFSETQRNKGNFPGRFSGRQFSNSRSEMNVSTLELGDSALYLCASSLLSGDIGGYTFGSGTRLTVV.

The count of this clone is one. V and J are TRBV6-1 and TRBJ1-5, with TRBD1 as a possible D gene (6 bases). CDR3 length: 14 amino acids. The germline CDR1 and CDR2 sequences are MNHNS and SASEGT. Trimming removed 5 bases from V and 2 bases from J, with 10 bases in between. The CDR3 reads CASSNRVGNQPQHF. The CDR3 DNA reads TGTGCCAGCAGTAACAGGGTTGGCAATCAGCCCCAGCATTTT.

V and J are TRBV5-1 and TRBJ2-1; D not certain. Trimming removed 4 bases from V and 6 bases from J, with 5 bases in between. The length of the CDR3 is 11 residues. Germline V gene sequence: CDR1 SGHRS, CDR2 YFSETQ. The CDR3 spells CASSMSNEQFF. The CDR3 DNA reads TGCGCCAGCAGCATGAGCAATGAGCAGTTCTTC.

V is TRBV2 and J is TRBJ2-3; a weak D match, TRBD1 (6 bases). The germline gives CDR1 SNHLY, CDR2 FYNNEI. With 3 bases removed from V and 11 bases from J, the gap between germline ends came to 18 bases. CDR3 length equals 14 residues. For the CDR3, the DNA is TGTGCCAGCAGTGATGCCAGTCAGGTGGGACAGCAGTATTTT. Translation: CASSDASQVGQQYF.

This clone was recorded once. The chain combines TRBV2 with TRBJ2-7; 7 bases map to TRBD2. The CDR3 is 14 amino acids. CDR1 and CDR2 (germline): SNHLY, FYNNEI. Germline trimming cut 6 bases from V and 3 bases from J; bases unmatched to any gene: 8. The CDR3 sequence: CASRDGRTLYEQYF. DNA for the CDR3: TGTGCCAGCAGGGACGGGAGGACCCTCTACGAGCAGTACTTC.

The rearrangement links TRBV25-1 to TRBJ2-5, with 9 bases matching TRBD1. The germline CDR1 and CDR2 sequences are MGHDK and SYGVNS. The CDR3 covers 16 residues. Trimming removed 4 bases from V and 5 bases from J; junction bases left unmatched: 11. The DNA for the CDR3 is TGTGCCAGCAGTGTAGCCGGGACAGGGCAGGGGGAGACCCAGTACTTC. This encodes CASSVAGTGQGETQYF.

Only a few counts were recorded for this clone. This chain connects TRBV7-8 to TRBJ2-1; 7 positions match TRBD2. This CDR3 spans 15 amino acids. J gave up 2 bases and V 9 bases, and 10 bases lay outside the gene matches. Looked up from germline, CDR1 is SGHVS and CDR2 is FQNEAQ. The CDR3 loop reads CASEPEGLPYNEQFF. CDR3 DNA: TGTGCCAGTGAGCCAGAGGGACTACCCTACAATGAGCAGTTCTTC.

The chain uses TRBV4-1 and TRBJ1-1; TRBD1 is a possible D gene (5 bases). Germline V gene sequence: CDR1 MGHRA, CDR2 YSYEKL. CDR3 length: 15 residues. V was trimmed by 4 bases and J by 6 bases, leaving 18 bases between them. The DNA of the CDR3 is TGCGCCAGCAGCCGCGAAGGTAAGGGGCTGGCTGAAGCTTTCTTT. It specifies CASSREGKGLAEAFF.

This chain links TRBV6-5 with TRBJ1-2; 7 bases are shared with TRBD1. Per the germline V gene, CDR1 is MNHEY and CDR2 is SVGAGI. CDR3 length: 14 amino acids. The V and J ends lost 6 bases and 0 bases, in that order; junction bases with no gene match: 4. The CDR3 region is CASSLTGTNYGYTF. CDR3 nucleotides: TGTGCCAGCAGCCTGACAGGGACTAACTATGGCTACACCTTC.

The chain is built from TRBV6-1 and TRBJ2-6; 7 nucleotides line up with TRBD1. J was trimmed by 4 bases and V by 5 bases; bases with no gene match: 5. The length of the CDR3 is 15 residues. CDR1 is MNHNS and CDR2 is SASEGT in the germline V gene. This chain's CDR3 is CASSHTGAGANVLTF. CDR3 nucleotides: TGTGCCAGCAGTCATACAGGGGCCGGGGCCAACGTCCTGACTTTC.

This clone was recorded a few times. This chain connects TRBV5-1 to TRBJ1-1, with D possibly being TRBD1 (6 bases). CDR3 length: 14 amino acids. Per the germline V gene, CDR1 is SGHRS and CDR2 is YFSETQ. V dropped 4 bases and J dropped 1 base, with 11 bases sitting between them. CDR3 sequence reads: CASSRTGQNTEAFF. The CDR3 DNA reads TGCGCCAGCAGCCGGACGGGACAGAACACTGAAGCTTTCTTT.

V and J are TRBV7-9 and TRBJ1-3; no firm D call. CDR1 SEHNR and CDR2 FQNEAQ come from the germline V gene (reference sequence). The CDR3 totals 14 residues. V shed 4 bases and J shed 0 bases, with 7 bases lying between them. The CDR3: CASSSERSGNTIYF. The DNA for the CDR3 is TGTGCCAGCAGCTCAGAGCGCTCTGGAAACACCATATATTTT.

The rearrangement links TRBV6-5 to TRBJ1-1; 9 positions match TRBD1. Germline V gives CDR1 MNHEY, CDR2 SVGAGI. CDR3 length: 12 amino acids. V trimming: 10 bases; J trimming: 11 bases; junction bases outside the gene matches: 11. CDR3 DNA sequence: TGTGCCACCCACAGGGGGCGCGGATATGCTTTCTTT. This gives the protein CATHRGRGYAFF.

CDR3 sequence (DNA): TGTGCCAGCAGCTTAGACTGGAATGAGCAGTTCTTC. As protein: CASSLDWNEQFF. This chain connects TRBV7-2 to TRBJ2-1; D is undetermined. The CDR3 consists of 12 residues. V lost 1 base to trimming and J lost 7 bases, with 5 bases between them. Germline loops: CDR1 SGHTA, CDR2 FQGNSA.

The rearrangement uses TRBV5-1 and TRBJ1-2, with TRBD1 matching over 7 bases. Per the germline V gene, CDR1 is SGHRS and CDR2 is YFSETQ. The junction had 9 bases not matched to a gene; V was cut back by 0 bases and J by 4 bases. CDR3 length equals 16 residues. The CDR3, as DNA: TGCGCCAGCAGCTTGGGACAGGGAATTGCTGCCTATGGCTACACCTTC. It specifies CASSLGQGIAAYGYTF.

This clone occurred once. The chain's CDR3 is CASSVGTGTSPLHF. CDR3 in DNA: TGTGCCAGCAGCGTAGGGACAGGGACTTCACCCCTCCACTTT. The J gene is TRBJ1-6, the V gene TRBV9; TRBD1 matches at 8 bases. CDR3 length: 14 amino acids. Germline V gene data show CDR1 as SGDLS and CDR2 as YYNGEE. V dropped 0 bases and J dropped 9; count of bases not matched to a gene: 2.